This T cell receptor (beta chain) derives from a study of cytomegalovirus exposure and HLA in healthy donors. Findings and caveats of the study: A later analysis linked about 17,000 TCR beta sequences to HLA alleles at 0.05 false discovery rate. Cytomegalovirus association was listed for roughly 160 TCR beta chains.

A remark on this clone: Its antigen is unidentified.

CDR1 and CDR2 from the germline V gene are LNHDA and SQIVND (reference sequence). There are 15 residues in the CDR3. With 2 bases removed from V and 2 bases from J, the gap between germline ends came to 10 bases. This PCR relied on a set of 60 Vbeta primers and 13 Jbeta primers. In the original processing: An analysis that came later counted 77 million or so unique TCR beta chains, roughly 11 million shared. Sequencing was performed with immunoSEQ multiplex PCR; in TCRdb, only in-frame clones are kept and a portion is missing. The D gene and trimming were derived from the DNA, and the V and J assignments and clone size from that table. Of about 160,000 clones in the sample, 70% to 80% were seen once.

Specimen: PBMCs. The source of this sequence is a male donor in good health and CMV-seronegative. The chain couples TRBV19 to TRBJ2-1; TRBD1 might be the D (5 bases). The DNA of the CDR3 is TGTGCCAGTAGTATAACAGGTTCCACCTACAATGAGCAGTTCTTC. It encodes CASSITGSTYNEQFF.